A single T cell receptor (beta chain) is shown here with its context. Per the original data handling: Reference gene primer amplification yielded estimated nucleated cell counts. Clones were read by immunoSEQ multiplex PCR, and TCRdb kept only the in-frame ones, dropping some. That table gives V, J and clone size, and the DNA gave D and trimming. The sample contains 43,000 or so clones, about 89% of which appear only once. The sample comes from a study of blood T cell repertoires in COVID-19. Study in general: The United States, Italy and Spain supplied acute and convalescent COVID-19 samples.

The sequenced sample was peripheral blood. This receptor was taken from a man in his sixties with active or convalescent COVID-19.

The chain's CDR3 is CATRTGGEDTQYF. CDR3 DNA sequence: TGTGCCACCAGGACAGGGGGGGAGGATACGCAGTATTTT. V is TRBV28 and J is TRBJ2-3; 10 nucleotides match TRBD1. This CDR3 is 13 amino acids long. Per germline, CDR1 MDHEN and CDR2 SYDVKM. V was pared by 10 bases and J by 6 bases, with 7 bases of the junction left unmatched.